The entry below gives a single T cell receptor (beta chain) sequence along with its context. This receptor's antigen is unknown. One base away there is no much larger clone; base qualities are not given. This sample was included in a study of lymphopenia after photon versus proton radiotherapy (dated by TCRdb to the late 2010s). For context, the study as a whole: Photon and proton radiation therapy were compared by the study for their immunological effects in patients with gastrointestinal tumors who developed high-grade lymphopenia. The cohort included 15 to 20 patients with gastrointestinal tumors who developed lymphopenia after receiving either photon or proton therapy. The study aimed to characterize how the two radiation modalities differ in their impact on the immune system. Study-level results and caveats: During treatment, patients who received photon therapy lost naive T cells and TCR diversity and gained effector/memory populations, whereas patients who received proton therapy remained relatively stable. Once the lymphocyte count had reached its nadir, the repertoires of photon-treated patients showed oligoclonal expansion, particularly of CD8+ Temra cells, and this expansion drove the decline in diversity. Across the cohort, among patients who died, a greater drop in TCR diversity after the nadir was inversely correlated with overall survival time. The survival association was examined only in patients who died, and the authors described better survival with proton therapy as a possibility, not as a demonstrated result.

The V end gives up 5 bases and the J end 4 bases, leaving 7 bases in the junction not matched to a gene. Reading the germline V gene gives CDR1 MNHEY and CDR2 SVGAGI. The CDR3 goes from the cysteine to the phenylalanine over 15 residues. Left in the record is the CDR3 DNA by itself, 45 bases read in frame from the first base. Library construction relied on the immunoSEQ multiplex PCR assay. T cell repertoires were profiled by deep sequencing of rearranged TCR beta loci, alongside multiparametric flow cytometry. TCRdb obtained this table from immuneACCESS and retained in-frame rearrangements with V and J assigned. These tables miss some clones; where compared with another copy, unresolved V genes account for less than half of the shortfall, and the remainder is unexplained. For this sample the table gives 65,000 to 90,000 clones, of which roughly 90% were detected only once. The ten biggest clones cover 2% to 2.5% of the sample.

This receptor was obtained from a woman in her forties with cholangiocarcinoma. The rearranged segments are TRBV6-5 and TRBJ2-2, with 7 central nucleotides matching TRBD1. The starting material was peripheral blood, obtained from a patient treated with photon-based radiotherapy. The bases are TGTGCCAGCAGTGGACGGGACAGTATCACCGGGGAGCTGTTTTTT. Translation gives CASSGRDSITGELFF.